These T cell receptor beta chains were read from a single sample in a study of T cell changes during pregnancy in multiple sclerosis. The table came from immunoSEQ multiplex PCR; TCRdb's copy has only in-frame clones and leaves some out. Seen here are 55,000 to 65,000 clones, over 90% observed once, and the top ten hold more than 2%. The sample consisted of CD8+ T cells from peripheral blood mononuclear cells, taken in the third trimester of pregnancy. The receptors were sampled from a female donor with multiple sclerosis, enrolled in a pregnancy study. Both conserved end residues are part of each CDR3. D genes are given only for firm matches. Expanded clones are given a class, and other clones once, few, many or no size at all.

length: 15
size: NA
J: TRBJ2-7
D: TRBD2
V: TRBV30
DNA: TGTGCCTCCCAGTCCGGGACTAGCGGGGCCTACGAGCAGTACTTC
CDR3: CASQSGTSGAYEQYF

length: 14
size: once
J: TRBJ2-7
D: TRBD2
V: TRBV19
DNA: TGTGCCAGTAAGGGAGGGGCTAACTCCTACGAGCAGTACTTC
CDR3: CASKGGANSYEQYF

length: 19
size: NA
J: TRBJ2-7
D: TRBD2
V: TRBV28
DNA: TGTGCCAGCAGCCGAGTGGCCAGGACTAGCGGGTCTGGAGAGGACGAGCAGTACTTC
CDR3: CASSRVARTSGSGEDEQYF

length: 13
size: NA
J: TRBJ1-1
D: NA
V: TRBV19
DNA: TGTGCCAGTAGGGCGTCGGGGGGTACTGAAGCTTTCTTT
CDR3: CASRASGGTEAFF

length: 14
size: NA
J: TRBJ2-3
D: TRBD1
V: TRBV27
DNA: TGTGCCAGCAGTCAGGGACAGACGACAGATACGCAGTATTTT
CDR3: CASSQGQTTDTQYF

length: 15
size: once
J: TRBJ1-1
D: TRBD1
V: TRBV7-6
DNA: TGTGCCAGCAGCGTGGGGACAGGGGGCAACACTGAAGCTTTCTTT
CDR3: CASSVGTGGNTEAFF

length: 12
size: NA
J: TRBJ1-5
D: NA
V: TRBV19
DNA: TGTGCCAGTAGTATAGGTTTACAGCCCCAGCATTTT
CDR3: CASSIGLQPQHF

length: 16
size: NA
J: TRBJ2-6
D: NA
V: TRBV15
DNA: TGTGCCACCAGCAGAGGACTGACCTCTGGGGCCAACGTCCTGACTTTC
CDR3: CATSRGLTSGANVLTF

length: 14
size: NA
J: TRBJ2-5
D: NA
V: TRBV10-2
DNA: TGCGCCAGCAGTGAGAGAGGGAGGAGGGAGACCCAGTACTTC
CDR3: CASSERGRRETQYF

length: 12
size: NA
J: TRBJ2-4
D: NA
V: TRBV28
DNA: TGTGCCAGCAGCCCCGGCGGCCCATCTCAGTACTTC
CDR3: CASSPGGPSQYF

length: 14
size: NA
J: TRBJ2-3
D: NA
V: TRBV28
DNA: TGTGCCAGCAGCACCAGACAGACCACAGATACGCAGTATTTT
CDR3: CASSTRQTTDTQYF

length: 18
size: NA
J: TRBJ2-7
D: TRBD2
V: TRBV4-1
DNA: TGCGCCAGCAGCCAAGGTAGGACTAGCGGGAGACCGGCCGACGAGCAGTACTTC
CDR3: CASSQGRTSGRPADEQYF

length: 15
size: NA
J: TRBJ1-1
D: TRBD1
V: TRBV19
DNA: TGTGCCAGTAGTATAGGAGGGACAGGGAACACTGAAGCTTTCTTT
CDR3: CASSIGGTGNTEAFF

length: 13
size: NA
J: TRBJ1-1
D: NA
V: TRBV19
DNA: TGTGCCAGTAGTATTACAGGGTACACTGAAGCTTTCTTT
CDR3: CASSITGYTEAFF

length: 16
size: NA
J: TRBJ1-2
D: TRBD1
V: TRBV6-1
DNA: TGTGCCAGCAGTGGCGCACTTGAGGGGGCCTCCTATGGCTACACCTTC
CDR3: CASSGALEGASYGYTF